Listed below are T cell receptor beta chains from one sample, sequenced in a study of T cell responses to AZD1222 COVID-19 vaccine. Generated by immunoSEQ multiplex PCR, the TCRdb table keeps only in-frame clones and is missing some. Of approximately 120,000 clones in the sample, more than 65% were seen once. Sequencing was performed on peripheral blood, taken 28 days after the second AZD1222 dose. Receptors were obtained from an adult who received the AZD1222 COVID-19 vaccine. Each CDR3 is given with its conserved first and last residue. The order of the fields is D gene, clone size, J gene, V gene, CDR3 DNA, CDR3 protein. A D gene is named only where the DNA matches it firmly. Where a row states a size, it is once, few, many or the class of an expanded clone; other rows omit it.

D gene: NA; clone size: NA; J gene: TRBJ1-4; V gene: TRBV7-9; CDR3 DNA: TGTGCCAGCGTCCGGGACACTAATGAAAAACTGTTTTTT; CDR3 protein: CASVRDTNEKLFF
D gene: NA; clone size: NA; J gene: TRBJ1-4; V gene: TRBV24-1; CDR3 DNA: TGTGCCACCAGTGACGTAGGCCGGGAAAAACTGTTTTTT; CDR3 protein: CATSDVGREKLFF
D gene: TRBD2; clone size: NA; J gene: TRBJ2-2; V gene: TRBV2; CDR3 DNA: TGTGCCAGCAGTGGGCCCGCGGGGGGTAACACCGGGGAGCTGTTTTTT; CDR3 protein: CASSGPAGGNTGELFF
D gene: TRBD2; clone size: few; J gene: TRBJ2-3; V gene: TRBV13; CDR3 DNA: TGTGCCAGCAGCCACCGGACTAGCGGGGGGCCCGTCTTGCCCACAGATACGCAGTATTTT; CDR3 protein: CASSHRTSGGPVLPTDTQYF
D gene: TRBD2; clone size: few; J gene: TRBJ2-7; V gene: TRBV5-1; CDR3 DNA: TGCGCCAGCAGCTACACTAGCGGGGGACTCTACGAGCAGTACTTC; CDR3 protein: CASSYTSGGLYEQYF
D gene: NA; clone size: NA; J gene: TRBJ1-3; V gene: TRBV4-1; CDR3 DNA: TGCGCCAGCAGCCCGACCGGCCGGCGAACTGGAAACACCATATATTTT; CDR3 protein: CASSPTGRRTGNTIYF
D gene: TRBD2; clone size: NA; J gene: TRBJ2-7; V gene: TRBV6-2/TRBV6-3; CDR3 DNA: TGTGCCAGCAGTCCCCGAGGACTAGCGGGGCCAACCTACGAGCAGTACTTC; CDR3 protein: CASSPRGLAGPTYEQYF
D gene: TRBD2; clone size: NA; J gene: TRBJ2-4; V gene: TRBV19; CDR3 DNA: TGTGCCAGTAGTATTCTTAGCGGGGACAAAAACATTCAGTACTTC; CDR3 protein: CASSILSGDKNIQYF
D gene: TRBD1; clone size: NA; J gene: TRBJ2-7; V gene: TRBV7-2; CDR3 DNA: TGTGCCAGCAGCATCGACAGGGTCCAGGGCGAGCAGTACTTC; CDR3 protein: CASSIDRVQGEQYF
D gene: NA; clone size: NA; J gene: TRBJ1-4; V gene: TRBV19; CDR3 DNA: TGTGCCAGTACCTCGCTGTCTCCAACTAATGAAAAACTGTTTTTT; CDR3 protein: CASTSLSPTNEKLFF
D gene: NA; clone size: NA; J gene: TRBJ1-5; V gene: TRBV5-6; CDR3 DNA: TGTGCCAGCAGCCTCCAGGGGAATAATCAGCCCCAGCATTTT; CDR3 protein: CASSLQGNNQPQHF
D gene: TRBD1; clone size: few; J gene: TRBJ1-5; V gene: TRBV10-3; CDR3 DNA: TGTGCCATCAGTGAACCCGGGACAGGCCAGCCCCAGCATTTT; CDR3 protein: CAISEPGTGQPQHF
D gene: NA; clone size: NA; J gene: TRBJ1-1; V gene: TRBV7-8; CDR3 DNA: TGTGCCAGCAGCTTAGCAGGAGACACTGAAGCTTTCTTT; CDR3 protein: CASSLAGDTEAFF
D gene: NA; clone size: NA; J gene: TRBJ1-1; V gene: TRBV10-3; CDR3 DNA: TGTGCCACCATGGACAGTCCTGAAGCTTTCTTT; CDR3 protein: CATMDSPEAFF
D gene: TRBD2; clone size: NA; J gene: TRBJ2-7; V gene: TRBV10-3; CDR3 DNA: TGTGCCATCAGGGGGGGGAGCTCCTACGAGCAGTACTTC; CDR3 protein: CAIRGGSSYEQYF
D gene: TRBD1; clone size: NA; J gene: TRBJ1-1; V gene: TRBV7-8; CDR3 DNA: TGTGCCAGCAGCCCCGGGAGCAGGGTCAGGGGGAGGTCTGAAGCTTTCTTT; CDR3 protein: CASSPGSRVRGRSEAFF
D gene: NA; clone size: NA; J gene: TRBJ2-7; V gene: TRBV5-6; CDR3 DNA: TGTGCCAGCAGCGCCGATTCAGGGTTAACCTACGAGCAGTACTTC; CDR3 protein: CASSADSGLTYEQYF
D gene: NA; clone size: once; J gene: TRBJ1-2; V gene: TRBV7-2; CDR3 DNA: TGTGCCAGCAGCACCAGAGGCTATGGCTACACCTTC; CDR3 protein: CASSTRGYGYTF
D gene: NA; clone size: few; J gene: TRBJ2-7; V gene: TRBV19; CDR3 DNA: TGTGCCAGTAGTCCCCTAGGGGCCTCCCTTGGCTTCGAGCAGTACTTC; CDR3 protein: CASSPLGASLGFEQYF
D gene: NA; clone size: NA; J gene: TRBJ1-4; V gene: TRBV18; CDR3 DNA: TGTGCCAGCTCACCTCGTGGGGCAGATGAAAAACTGTTTTTT; CDR3 protein: CASSPRGADEKLFF
D gene: NA; clone size: NA; J gene: TRBJ2-3; V gene: TRBV10-3; CDR3 DNA: TGTGCCATCAGTGATAGGGGTTTGGATACGCAGTATTTT; CDR3 protein: CAISDRGLDTQYF
D gene: NA; clone size: NA; J gene: TRBJ2-2; V gene: TRBV5-1; CDR3 DNA: TGCGCCAGCAGCTTGGGGGGCGCAGGTACCGGGGAGCTGTTTTTT; CDR3 protein: CASSLGGAGTGELFF
D gene: TRBD1; clone size: NA; J gene: TRBJ1-2; V gene: TRBV29-1; CDR3 DNA: TGCAGCGTTGGGCAGGGGGCTAACTATGGCTACACCTTC; CDR3 protein: CSVGQGANYGYTF
D gene: NA; clone size: NA; J gene: TRBJ2-7; V gene: TRBV6-5; CDR3 DNA: TGTGCCAGCAGCTCCGGACCTTACGAGCAGTACTTC; CDR3 protein: CASSSGPYEQYF
D gene: TRBD1; clone size: NA; J gene: TRBJ2-1; V gene: TRBV5-4; CDR3 DNA: TGTGCCAGCAGCTTCGGACAGGACAATGAGCAGTTCTTC; CDR3 protein: CASSFGQDNEQFF
D gene: NA; clone size: few; J gene: TRBJ2-7; V gene: TRBV28; CDR3 DNA: TGTGCCAGCACTCTCGACCCACAGAGCTCCTACGAGCAGTACTTC; CDR3 protein: CASTLDPQSSYEQYF